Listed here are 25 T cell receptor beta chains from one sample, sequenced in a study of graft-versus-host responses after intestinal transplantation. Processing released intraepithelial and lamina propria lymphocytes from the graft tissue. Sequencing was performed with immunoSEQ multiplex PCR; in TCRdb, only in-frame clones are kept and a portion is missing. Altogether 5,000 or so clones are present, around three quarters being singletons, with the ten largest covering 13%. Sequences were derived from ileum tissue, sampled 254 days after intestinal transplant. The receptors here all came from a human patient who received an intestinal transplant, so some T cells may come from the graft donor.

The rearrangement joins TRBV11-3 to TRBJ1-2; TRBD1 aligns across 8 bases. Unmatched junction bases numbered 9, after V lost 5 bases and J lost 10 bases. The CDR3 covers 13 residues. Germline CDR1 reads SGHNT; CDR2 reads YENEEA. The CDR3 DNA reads TGTGCCAGCAGCCTACAGGCAGGGGGCATCTACACCTTC. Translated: CASSLQAGGIYTF. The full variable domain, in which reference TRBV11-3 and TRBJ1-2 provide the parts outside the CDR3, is EAGVVQSPRYKIIEKKQPVAFWCNPISGHNTLYWYLQNLGQGPELLIRYENEEAVDDSQLPKDRFSAERLKGVDSTLKIQPAELGDSAVYLCASSLQAGGIYTFGSGTRLTVV.

This CDR3 is CASSFRQGPKNIQYF. The CDR3 coding sequence is TGTGCCAGCAGCTTCCGACAGGGACCCAAAAACATTCAGTACTTC. This rearrangement joins TRBV5-6 to TRBJ2-4, with TRBD1 identical over 7 bases. V lost 2 bases to trimming and J lost 2 bases; unmatched junction nucleotides: 4. CDR1 and CDR2 from the germline V gene are SGHDT and YYEEEE. The CDR3 runs to 15 residues.

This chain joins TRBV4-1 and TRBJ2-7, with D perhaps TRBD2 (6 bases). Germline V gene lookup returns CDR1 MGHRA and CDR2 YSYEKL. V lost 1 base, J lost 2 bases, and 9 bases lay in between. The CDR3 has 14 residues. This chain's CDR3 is CASSQVIAAYEQYF. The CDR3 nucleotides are TGCGCCAGCAGCCAAGTTATAGCGGCCTACGAGCAGTACTTC.

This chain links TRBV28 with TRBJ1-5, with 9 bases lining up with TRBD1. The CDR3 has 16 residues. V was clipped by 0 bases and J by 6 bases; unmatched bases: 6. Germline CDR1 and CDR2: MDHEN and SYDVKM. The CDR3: CASSLCDGQGSQPQHF. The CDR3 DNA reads TGTGCCAGCAGTTTATGCGACGGACAGGGGAGTCAGCCCCAGCATTTT. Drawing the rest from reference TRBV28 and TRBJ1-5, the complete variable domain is DVKVTQSSRYLVKRTGEKVFLECVQDMDHENMFWYRQDPGLGLRLIYFSYDVKMKEKGDIPEGYSVSREKKERFSLILESASTNQTSMYLCASSLCDGQGSQPQHFGDGTRLSIL.

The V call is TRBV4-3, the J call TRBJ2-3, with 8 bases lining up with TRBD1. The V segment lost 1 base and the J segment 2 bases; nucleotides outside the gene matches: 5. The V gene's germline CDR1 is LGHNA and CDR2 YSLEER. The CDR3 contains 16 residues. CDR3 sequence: CASSQAGQGFTDTQYF. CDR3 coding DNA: TGCGCCAGCAGCCAAGCCGGACAGGGTTTCACAGATACGCAGTATTTT.

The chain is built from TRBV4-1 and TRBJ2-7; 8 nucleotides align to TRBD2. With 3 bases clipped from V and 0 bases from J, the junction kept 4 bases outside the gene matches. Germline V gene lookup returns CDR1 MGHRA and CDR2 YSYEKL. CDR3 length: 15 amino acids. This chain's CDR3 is CASSHPGTSSYEQYF. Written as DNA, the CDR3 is TGCGCCAGCAGCCATCCCGGGACTAGCTCCTACGAGCAGTACTTC.

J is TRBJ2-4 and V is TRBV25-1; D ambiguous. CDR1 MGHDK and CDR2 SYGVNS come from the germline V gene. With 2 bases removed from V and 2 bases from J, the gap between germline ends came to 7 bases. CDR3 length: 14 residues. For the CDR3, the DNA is TGTGCCAGCAGTGAAAGAGGAACCAAAAACATTCAGTACTTC. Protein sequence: CASSERGTKNIQYF.

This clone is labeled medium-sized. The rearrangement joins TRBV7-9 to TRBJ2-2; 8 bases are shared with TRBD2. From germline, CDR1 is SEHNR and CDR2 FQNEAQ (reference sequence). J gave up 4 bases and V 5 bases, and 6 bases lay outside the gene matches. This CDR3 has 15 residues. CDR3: CASSQAGAGTGELFF. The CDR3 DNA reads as TGTGCCAGCAGCCAAGCGGGAGCGGGCACCGGGGAGCTGTTTTTT.

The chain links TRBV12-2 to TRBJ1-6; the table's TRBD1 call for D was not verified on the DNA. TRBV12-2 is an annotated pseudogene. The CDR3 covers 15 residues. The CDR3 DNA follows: TGTGCAAGTCGCTTAGCGGACAGGGGCAATTCACCCCTCCACTTT. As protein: CASRLADRGNSPLHF.

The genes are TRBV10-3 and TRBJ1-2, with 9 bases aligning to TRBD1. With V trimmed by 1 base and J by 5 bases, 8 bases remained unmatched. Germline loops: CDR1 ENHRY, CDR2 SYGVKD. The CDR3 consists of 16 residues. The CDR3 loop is CAISEWTQGAYYGYTF. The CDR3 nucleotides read TGTGCCATCAGTGAGTGGACACAGGGGGCATATTATGGCTACACCTTC.

This chain's CDR3 is CASSPQALRYSPLHF. CDR3 nucleotide sequence: TGTGCCAGCAGTCCCCAAGCTCTGCGCTATTCACCCCTCCACTTT. V and J are TRBV28 and TRBJ1-6; D unclear. V gave up 5 bases and J gave up 8 bases, with 16 bases separating them. CDR3 length equals 15 residues. CDR1 is MDHEN, CDR2 SYDVKM, per germline.

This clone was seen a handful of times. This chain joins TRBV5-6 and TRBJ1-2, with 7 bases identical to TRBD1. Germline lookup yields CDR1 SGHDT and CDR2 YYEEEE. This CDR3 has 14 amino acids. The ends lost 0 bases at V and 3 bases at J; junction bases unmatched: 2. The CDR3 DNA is TGTGCCAGCAGCTTGGAAGGGGGCCACTATGGCTACACCTTC. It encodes CASSLEGGHYGYTF.

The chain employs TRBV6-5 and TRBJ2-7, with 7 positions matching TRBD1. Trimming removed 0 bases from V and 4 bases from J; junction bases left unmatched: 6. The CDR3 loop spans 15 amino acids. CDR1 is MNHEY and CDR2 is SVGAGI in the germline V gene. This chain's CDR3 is CASSYSLTGPYEQYF. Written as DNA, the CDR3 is TGTGCCAGCAGTTACTCATTGACAGGGCCTTACGAGCAGTACTTC.

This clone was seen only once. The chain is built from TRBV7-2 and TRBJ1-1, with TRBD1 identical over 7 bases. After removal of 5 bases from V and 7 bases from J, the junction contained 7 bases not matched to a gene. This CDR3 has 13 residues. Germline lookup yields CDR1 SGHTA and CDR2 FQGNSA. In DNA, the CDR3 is TGTGCCAGCAGCCGGACAGGTCTTTATGAAGCTTTCTTT. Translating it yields CASSRTGLYEAFF.

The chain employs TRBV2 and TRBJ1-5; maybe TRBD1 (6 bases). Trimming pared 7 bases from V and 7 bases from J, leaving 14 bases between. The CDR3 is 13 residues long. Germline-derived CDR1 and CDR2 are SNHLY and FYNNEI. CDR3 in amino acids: CASMVTGLQPQHF. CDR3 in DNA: TGTGCCAGCATGGTGACAGGTCTCCAGCCCCAGCATTTT.

In DNA form, the CDR3 reads TGTGCCAGCAGCCCCGCCCCCGCGAGCTACAATGAGCAGTTCTTC. It encodes CASSPAPASYNEQFF. The chain couples TRBV7-3 to TRBJ2-1; no reliable D call. Germline CDR1 and CDR2: SGHTA and FQGTGA. The CDR3 loop spans 15 amino acids. Trimming left V 5 bases short and J 3 bases short, with 14 bases between.

The CDR3 DNA follows: TGTGCCAGCAGCCAACTAGGACAGGGGGACTATGGCTACACCTTC. Amino acids: CASSQLGQGDYGYTF. The V gene is TRBV2, the J gene TRBJ1-2; TRBD1 matches 10 bases. The CDR3 extends over 15 amino acids. Germline lookup yields CDR1 SNHLY and CDR2 FYNNEI. Trimming removed 6 bases from V and 3 bases from J; junction bases left unmatched: 7.

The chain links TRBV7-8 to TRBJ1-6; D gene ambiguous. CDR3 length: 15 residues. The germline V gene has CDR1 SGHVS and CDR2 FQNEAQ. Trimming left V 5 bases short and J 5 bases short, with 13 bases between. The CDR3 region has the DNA TGTGCCAGCAGCCCCCGGCCGGGGAATAATTCACCCCTCCACTTT. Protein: CASSPRPGNNSPLHF.

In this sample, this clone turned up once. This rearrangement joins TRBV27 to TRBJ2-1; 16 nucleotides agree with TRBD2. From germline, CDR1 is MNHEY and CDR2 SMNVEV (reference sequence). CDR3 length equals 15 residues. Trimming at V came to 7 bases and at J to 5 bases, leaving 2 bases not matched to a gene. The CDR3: CASTGLAGGDNEQFF. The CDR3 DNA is TGTGCCAGCACGGGACTAGCGGGAGGGGACAATGAGCAGTTCTTC.

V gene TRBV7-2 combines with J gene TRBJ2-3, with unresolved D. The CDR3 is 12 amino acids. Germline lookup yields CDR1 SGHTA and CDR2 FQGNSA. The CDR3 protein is CSKRVSTDTQYF. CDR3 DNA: TGTTCTAAGCGAGTTAGCACAGATACGCAGTATTTT.

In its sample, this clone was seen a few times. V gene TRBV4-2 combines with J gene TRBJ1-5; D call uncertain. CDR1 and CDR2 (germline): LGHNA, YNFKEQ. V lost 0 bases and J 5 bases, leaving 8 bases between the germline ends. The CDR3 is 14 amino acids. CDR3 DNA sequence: TGTGCCAGCAGCCAAGATTCCGGTGATCAGCCCCAGCATTTT. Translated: CASSQDSGDQPQHF.

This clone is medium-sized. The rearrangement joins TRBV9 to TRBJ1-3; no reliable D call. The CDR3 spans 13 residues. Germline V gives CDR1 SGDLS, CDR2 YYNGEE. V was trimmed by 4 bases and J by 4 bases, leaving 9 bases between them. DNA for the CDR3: TGTGCCAGCAGCCGTGACACGGGAAACACCATATATTTT. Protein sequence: CASSRDTGNTIYF.

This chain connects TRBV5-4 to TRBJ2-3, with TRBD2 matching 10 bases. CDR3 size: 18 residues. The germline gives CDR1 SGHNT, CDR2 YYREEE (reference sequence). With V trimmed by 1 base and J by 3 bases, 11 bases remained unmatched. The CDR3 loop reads CASSLPLAGAPGTDTQYF. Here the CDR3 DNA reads TGTGCCAGCAGCTTGCCCCTAGCGGGGGCTCCGGGTACAGATACGCAGTATTTT.

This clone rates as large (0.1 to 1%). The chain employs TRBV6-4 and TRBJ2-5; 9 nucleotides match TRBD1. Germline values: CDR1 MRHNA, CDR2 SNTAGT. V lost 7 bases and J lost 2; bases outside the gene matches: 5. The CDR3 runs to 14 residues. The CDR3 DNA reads TGTGCCAGCAACGGACAGGGGCGTCAAGAGACCCAGTACTTC. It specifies CASNGQGRQETQYF.

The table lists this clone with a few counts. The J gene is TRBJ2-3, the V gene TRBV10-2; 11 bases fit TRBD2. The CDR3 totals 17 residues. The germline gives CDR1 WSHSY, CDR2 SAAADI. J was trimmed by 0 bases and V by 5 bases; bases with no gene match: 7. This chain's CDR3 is CASSRGRTSGSTDTQYF. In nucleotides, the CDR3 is TGCGCCAGCAGTAGGGGGCGGACTAGCGGGAGCACAGATACGCAGTATTTT.